The 7 T cell receptor beta chains presented below share a single source sample, sequenced in a study of control samples from healthy donors and cancer patients (dated by TCRdb to 2018 to 2021). The protocol used for the library was the immunoSEQ multiplex PCR assay. The immuneACCESS repertoire file appears here via TCRdb, limited to in-frame rearrangements. These files lack a portion of the clones; in checked studies, under half of the deficit traces to unresolved V genes, and the cause of the others is not known. The sample table shows 90,000 to 150,000 clones, and about 91% are seen once. The ten top clones hold roughly 3.4% of the sample. Sample: blood. Receptors were obtained from a man aged 35-49 years in good health.

This clone appeared a single time. The chain uses TRBV7-6 and TRBJ2-7, with 7 bases that match TRBD1. The CDR3 length is 14 residues. Germline assignment: CDR1 SGHVS and CDR2 FNYEAQ. The trim removed 4 bases at V and 6 bases at J, leaving 9 bases unmatched. The CDR3 reads CASSYHRGLGEQYF. For the CDR3, the DNA is TGTGCCAGCAGCTACCACAGGGGTCTTGGCGAGCAGTACTTC.

The chain carries TRBV30 and TRBJ1-1; TRBD1 might be the D (5 bases). CDR1 and CDR2 (germline): GTSNPN, SVGIG (reference sequence). The CDR3 covers 14 residues. V dropped 4 bases and J dropped 0 bases, with 12 bases sitting between them. As DNA, the CDR3 is TGTGCCTGGATTTTGGGGGACCTGAACACTGAAGCTTTCTTT. Amino acid sequence: CAWILGDLNTEAFF.

The chain uses TRBV24-1 and TRBJ2-4; weak D call: TRBD2 (6 bases). The CDR3 covers 18 residues. Germline-derived CDR1 and CDR2 are KGHDR and SFDVKD. Trimming removed 0 bases from V and 4 bases from J, with 18 bases in between. The CDR3 sequence is CATSDLRGFMSGKNIQYF. For the CDR3, the DNA is TGTGCCACCAGTGATTTGCGGGGGTTTATGAGTGGGAAAAACATTCAGTACTTC.

In the case of this clone: One junction end disagrees with the germline gene, perhaps due to a read error. This sequence joins TRBV6-5 and TRBJ2-5; the D is unclear. Germline V gives CDR1 MNHEY, CDR2 SVGAGI. CDR3 length: 16 amino acids. DNA of the CDR3: TGTGCCAGCAGTTCCTTTGGAACTACCCGTCAAGGGACCCAGTACTTC. This encodes CASSSFGTTRQGTQYF.

This chain uses TRBV19 with TRBJ1-5, with TRBD1 matching over 8 bases. The CDR3 covers 14 residues. The ends lost 3 bases at V and 5 bases at J; junction bases unmatched: 3. Per germline, CDR1 LNHDA and CDR2 SQIVND (reference sequence). Here the CDR3 reads CASSIGTGHQPQHF. In nucleotides, the CDR3 is TGTGCCAGTAGTATCGGGACAGGACATCAGCCCCAGCATTTT.

J is TRBJ2-1 and V is TRBV3-1 (or the pseudogene TRBV3-2); TRBD2 agrees at 16 bases. The V segment lost 4 bases and the J segment 16 bases; nucleotides outside the gene matches: 4. The CDR3 is 13 amino acids. Germline V CDR1 and CDR2: LGHDT, YNNKEL (reference sequence). The CDR3 coding sequence is TGTGCCAGCAGCCCCGGGACTAGCGGGGGGGCCTTCTTC. Its protein is CASSPGTSGGAFF.

The V call is TRBV4-2, the J call TRBJ2-1; no definite D call. The CDR3 spans 16 residues. Germline CDR1 LGHNA, CDR2 YNFKEQ. V was cut by 4 bases and J by 7 bases, with 20 bases left in between. CDR3 residues: CASSPLSRNAENEQFF. CDR3 coding DNA: TGTGCCAGCAGCCCCCTTTCCAGAAACGCGGAAAATGAGCAGTTCTTC.